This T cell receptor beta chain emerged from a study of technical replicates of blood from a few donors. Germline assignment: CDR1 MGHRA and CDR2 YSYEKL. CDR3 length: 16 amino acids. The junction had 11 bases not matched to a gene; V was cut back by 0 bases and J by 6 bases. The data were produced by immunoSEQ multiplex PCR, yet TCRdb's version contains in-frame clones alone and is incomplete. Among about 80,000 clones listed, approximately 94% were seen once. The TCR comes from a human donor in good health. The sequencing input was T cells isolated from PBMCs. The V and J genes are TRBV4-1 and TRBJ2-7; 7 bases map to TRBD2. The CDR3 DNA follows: TGCGCCAGCAGCCAAGAGGCGGGAGATGGGGTACGCGAGCAGTACTTC. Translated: CASSQEAGDGVREQYF.